The rows below give T cell receptor beta chains drawn from one sample of a study of T cell responses to AZD1222 COVID-19 vaccine. TCRdb's copy holds only in-frame clones and misses some; the assay was immunoSEQ multiplex PCR. The sample includes 150,000 or so clones, 80% to 90% of them seen just once. This sample comprised peripheral blood, obtained on day 0 of AZD1222 vaccination. The receptor source for this set is an adult in good health. The CDR3 runs from the conserved cysteine through the conserved F or W. The D gene is left open where the match is weak. Size tells how often a clone was seen (once, few, many) or the class of an expanded clone, and some rows leave it out.

>once|TRBV7-2|-|TRBJ2-1
CASSLTGTTYNEQFF
TGTGCCAGCAGCCTAACCGGGACAACCTACAATGAGCAGTTCTTC
>-|TRBV7-9|-|TRBJ2-7
CASSVEGGQYF
TGTGCCAGCAGCGTGGAGGGAGGGCAGTACTTC
>-|TRBV7-2|TRBD2|TRBJ2-7
CASSRGLAQSEQYF
TGTGCCAGCAGCCGGGGACTAGCCCAATCCGAGCAGTACTTC
>once|TRBV10-3|-|TRBJ2-7
CAISESVSEQYF
TGTGCCATCAGTGAGTCGGTCTCCGAGCAGTACTTC
>medium-sized|TRBV6-6|-|TRBJ1-6
CASSRYPVYKNKKTNSPLHF
TGTGCCAGCAGTAGATATCCGGTATACAAGAACAAAAAAACCAATTCACCCCTCCACTTT
>-|TRBV7-8|-|TRBJ2-1
CASSSARGYNEQFF
TGTGCCAGCAGCTCTGCACGGGGGTACAATGAGCAGTTCTTC
>-|TRBV30|TRBD2|TRBJ2-7
CAWRRGGGSYEQYF
TGTGCCTGGAGGCGCGGGGGAGGGTCCTACGAGCAGTACTTC
>-|TRBV5-1|-|TRBJ1-4
CASSWGGETNEKLFF
TGCGCCAGCAGCTGGGGGGGTGAGACTAATGAAAAACTGTTTTTT
>-|TRBV11-2|TRBD1|TRBJ2-5
CASSWGQEKETQYF
TGTGCCAGCAGCTGGGGACAGGAGAAAGAGACCCAGTACTTC
>once|TRBV28|TRBD1|TRBJ1-2
CASSSPGQHLGGYTF
TGTGCCAGCAGTTCTCCGGGACAGCATTTGGGCGGCTACACCTTC
>-|TRBV18|TRBD1|TRBJ2-7
CASRRTGGNSYEQYF
TGTGCCAGCAGAAGAACAGGGGGTAATTCCTACGAGCAGTACTTC
>-|TRBV5-4|TRBD2|TRBJ2-5
CASSFKLAGVGETQYF
TGTGCCAGCAGTTTTAAACTAGCGGGAGTGGGGGAGACCCAGTACTTC
>-|TRBV6-5|-|TRBJ1-1
CASSLRQDTEAFF
TGTGCCAGCAGCCTCCGCCAGGACACTGAAGCTTTCTTT
>many|TRBV4-1|-|TRBJ1-2
CASSQDRRGGIYGYTF
TGCGCCAGCAGCCAAGATCGCCGGGGCGGAATCTATGGCTACACCTTC
>few|TRBV19|-|TRBJ1-5
CASSPWGYSNQPQHF
TGTGCCAGTAGCCCCTGGGGGTATAGCAATCAGCCCCAGCATTTT
>-|TRBV2|-|TRBJ1-1
CASSGAAQGTEAFF
TGTGCCAGCAGTGGGGCAGCCCAGGGCACTGAAGCTTTCTTT
>-|TRBV27|-|TRBJ2-7
CASRGYWASSYEQYF
TGTGCCAGCAGAGGGTATTGGGCCTCCTCCTACGAGCAGTACTTC
>-|TRBV28|TRBD2|TRBJ2-1
CASSPPRLAGGQSYNEQFF
TGTGCCAGCAGTCCCCCCCGACTAGCGGGAGGGCAAAGTTACAATGAGCAGTTCTTC
>-|TRBV9|-|TRBJ2-1
CASSPRRATSYNEQFF
TGTGCCAGCAGCCCCCGCCGGGCCACTTCCTACAATGAGCAGTTCTTC
>-|TRBV7-8|TRBD2|TRBJ2-7
CASSPMWGGAYEQYF
TGTGCCAGCAGCCCCATGTGGGGGGGGGCCTACGAGCAGTACTTC
>-|TRBV24-1|-|TRBJ1-3
CATSHPGSSGNTIYF
TGTGCCACCAGTCATCCCGGGAGCTCTGGAAACACCATATATTTT
>-|TRBV5-1|TRBD2|TRBJ2-1
CASSLHAGGLDYNEQFF
TGCGCCAGCAGCTTGCACGCGGGAGGGCTGGACTACAATGAGCAGTTCTTC
>-|TRBV29-1|TRBD2|TRBJ2-5
CSVDGLVETQYF
TGCAGCGTTGACGGACTAGTTGAGACCCAGTACTTC
>-|TRBV6-1|-|TRBJ2-2
CASSEAGPPYPGFGELFF
TGTGCCAGCAGTGAAGCGGGCCCTCCATACCCTGGTTTCGGGGAGCTGTTTTTT
>-|TRBV7-8|-|TRBJ1-6
CASSPLVWPLHF
TGTGCCAGCAGCCCACTGGTATGGCCCCTCCACTTT
>-|TRBV7-9|TRBD1|TRBJ1-2
CASSSHTGTETYGYTF
TGTGCCAGCAGCTCACACACCGGGACAGAGACCTATGGCTACACCTTC
>-|TRBV27|-|TRBJ1-1
CASSTTRGVWYTEAFF
TGTGCCAGCAGTACTACAAGGGGGGTCTGGTACACTGAAGCTTTCTTT
>-|TRBV9|TRBD2|TRBJ2-3
CASSARTSGSRNTQYF
TGTGCCAGCAGCGCCAGGACTAGCGGGAGTCGAAATACGCAGTATTTT
>-|TRBV6-1|TRBD1|TRBJ2-7
CASSGRWTGVSYEQYF
TGTGCCAGCAGTGGAAGGTGGACAGGAGTATCCTACGAGCAGTACTTC
>-|TRBV5-6|TRBD2|TRBJ2-5
CASSLVSGRPPYSQYF
TGTGCCAGCAGCTTGGTTAGCGGGAGGCCACCTTATTCCCAGTACTTC
>-|TRBV20-1|-|TRBJ1-1
CSALANTEAFF
TGCAGTGCCTTGGCAAACACTGAAGCTTTCTTT
>-|TRBV6-2/TRBV6-3|TRBD1|TRBJ1-2
CASSYGQGYYGYTF
TGTGCCAGCAGTTACGGACAGGGCTACTATGGCTACACTTTC
>-|TRBV19|TRBD1|TRBJ1-1
CASSITGVNTEAFF
TGTGCCAGTAGTATTACAGGGGTCAACACTGAAGCTTTCTTT
>-|TRBV7-6|-|TRBJ2-7
CASSLRFGVQAPYEQYF
TGTGCCAGCAGCTTAAGATTCGGGGTCCAGGCCCCCTACGAGCAGTACTTC
>-|TRBV11-1|-|TRBJ2-6
CASSVRFSGANVLTF
TGTGCCAGCAGCGTTCGCTTCTCTGGGGCCAACGTCCTGACTTTC